Sequencing of this T cell receptor (beta chain) was carried out in a study of human T cells and chemical hapten exposure. The overall study: Minor volume differences among pooled libraries chiefly drove per-sample TCR yield variation.

This clonotype appeared many times. Its antigen is as yet unknown. Whole-study results and caveats: TCRs above 1 in 1000 frequency stayed constant with DPC sensitization.

The study extracted total RNA from unfractionated whole blood. It was the library that attached unique molecular identifiers to individual cDNA molecules. Authors' data handling: Between roughly 20,000 and 690,600 TCRs appeared in each sample, and the median stood at roughly 100,000. TCRdb fed the 5' RACE reads into MiXCR, producing one record per CDR3 protein. TCRdb, not the original authors, processed these V and J calls. The table has about 140,000 distinct CDR3 sequences, roughly 4% seen once. In germline, CDR1 is MDHEN, CDR2 SYDVKM. The CDR3 is made up of 13 amino acids. V shed 6 bases and J 4 bases; nucleotides not matched to a gene: 3.

This TCR came from a female donor in good health. This rearrangement joins TRBV28 to TRBJ2-7; 10 nucleotides line up with TRBD1. CDR3 amino acids: CASRGDRGYEQYF. CDR3 sequence (DNA): TGTGCCAGCAGGGGGGACAGGGGTTACGAGCAGTACTTC.